These 21 T cell receptor beta chains were all obtained from the same sample, sequenced in a study of tumor-infiltrating lymphocytes in primary liver carcinoma. Production of TCR beta cDNA used 500 ng total RNA together with a constant-region primer. ARM-PCR, slightly modified, supplied the TCR beta libraries through three nested multiplex PCR rounds. Investigators reported that the first two PCR rounds, at 10 cycles each, used TRBV1-TRBV30 forward primers with a C-beta reverse primer. TCRdb re-analysed the multiplex PCR reads in MiXCR, keeping a single row per CDR3 protein. The sample has 40,000 to 45,000 distinct CDR3 sequences; 65% to 85% are singletons. The source material, about 18-33 mg of unsorted bulk tissue, was used to co-extract RNA and DNA. Sequenced material: liver tumor tissue from sampling region 2. The subset: tumor region T2, inferior pole. The receptors stem from a man in his forties with primary liver carcinoma and hepatitis B virus infection.

In regard to this clonotype: Germline and junction disagree at one end, which may indicate a read error. The chain is built from TRBV29-1 and TRBJ2-1; 10 bases map to TRBD2. The CDR3 totals 15 residues. Germline V gene lookup returns CDR1 SQVTM and CDR2 ANQGSEA. For the CDR3, the DNA is TGCAGCGTTGGACCAGCGGGAGGGTTCTGCAATGAGCACTTCTTC. This encodes CSVGPAGGFCNEHFF.

About this clonotype: At one boundary the junction diverges from the germline segment, which might be a read error. The chain couples TRBV12-3 or TRBV12-4 to TRBJ2-5; the D gene could be TRBD1 or TRBD2 (7 bases each). This CDR3 contains 13 residues. The CDR3 region has the DNA TGCTCCAGCAGCCGAAGCGGGACAGAGACTCAGTACTTC. Translation: CSSSRSGTETQYF.

V is TRBV14 and J is TRBJ1-1; possible D gene TRBD1, 5 bases. Trimming removed 8 bases at V and 11 bases at J, with 24 bases between. Germline V gene sequence: CDR1 SGHDN, CDR2 FVKESK. The CDR3 is 14 amino acids. DNA for the CDR3: TGTGCCAGCGGCCCTTCGAACAGGTTGGATGCGGCTTTCTTT. This sequence encodes CASGPSNRLDAAFF.

In regard to this clonotype: One end of the junction varies from germline; a read error may be responsible. V gene TRBV5-6 combines with J gene TRBJ2-7, with D uncertain. Per germline, CDR1 SGHDT and CDR2 YYEEEE. The CDR3 contains 14 residues. The CDR3 nucleotides read TGTGCCAGCAGCTCAACCGTTGCCAGCAACGAGCAACACTTC. Encoded protein: CASSSTVASNEQHF.

The gene calls are TRBV13 and TRBJ2-3; TRBD1 agrees at 11 bases. Germline CDR1 and CDR2: PRHDT and FYEKMQ (reference sequence). The CDR3 length is 15 residues. V shed 5 bases, J shed 4 bases, and the junction held 5 bases outside the gene matches. CDR3 in DNA: TGTGCCAGCAGCCCTGGGACAGGGGGTTCAGATACGCAGTATTTT. Amino acid sequence: CASSPGTGGSDTQYF.

This rearrangement joins TRBV10-2 to TRBJ2-7, with a possible D match to TRBD2 (7 bases). V gave up 10 bases and J gave up 8 bases, with 18 bases separating them. This CDR3 contains 12 residues. Germline lookup yields CDR1 WSHSY and CDR2 SAAADI. Here the CDR3 reads CATGRGAYKQYF. DNA of the CDR3: TGCGCCACCGGACGGGGGGCTTACAAGCAGTACTTC.

This clonotype was recorded once. The conserved final phenylalanine or tryptophan is absent from the CDR3, which likely points to a read error. The chain joins TRBV11-2 to TRBJ2-4; no reliable D call. Germline V lookup: CDR1 SGHAT, CDR2 FQNNGV. V lost 7 bases to trimming and J lost 6 bases, with 19 bases between them. The length of the CDR3 is 15 residues. DNA for the CDR3: TGTGCCAGCACCACTTCGGCGGTACCCAGAAACATTCAGTACTCC. It is translated as CASTTSAVPRNIQYS.

This clonotype was picked up one time. Possible read error: a much larger clone is one base away. The chain employs TRBV5-6 and TRBJ2-2, with 8 bases matching TRBD2. Germline lookup yields CDR1 SGHDT and CDR2 YYEEEE. The CDR3 loop spans 14 amino acids. The CDR3: CTTRSGSDTGELFF. The CDR3 DNA follows: TGTACCACCCGCAGCGGGAGTGACACCGGGGAGCTGTTTTTT.

This clonotype was seen at least ten times. This chain connects TRBV10-2 to TRBJ2-7; 9 bases align to TRBD1. The CDR3 spans 15 residues. After removal of 3 bases from V and 4 bases from J, the junction contained 7 bases not matched to a gene. Germline assignment: CDR1 WSHSY and CDR2 SAAADI. In nucleotides, the CDR3 is TGCGCCAGCAGTGACCCGGGACAGGGCTTATACGAGCAGTACTTC. It codes for CASSDPGQGLYEQYF.

The rearrangement links TRBV6-2 or TRBV6-3 to TRBJ2-7; D possibly corresponds to TRBD1 (5 bases). In germline, CDR1 is MNHEY, CDR2 SVGEGT. This CDR3 is 12 amino acids long. V shed 7 bases and J shed 3 bases, with 10 bases lying between them. CDR3 DNA sequence: TGTGCCAGCACATCTAGGGGCTACGAGCAGTACTTC. Residues: CASTSRGYEQYF.

To note about this clonotype: The junction departs from germline at one end; a sequencing error may be responsible. This chain uses TRBV6-2 or TRBV6-3 with TRBJ1-6; 7 positions agree with TRBD1. Germline assignment: CDR1 MNHEY and CDR2 SVGEGT. The CDR3 totals 14 residues. In DNA form, the CDR3 reads TGTGTCAGCAGCCACGGGACAGAAAATTCACTCCTCCACTTT. Translating it yields CVSSHGTENSLLHF.

As to this clonotype: A read error may account for a junction end that differs from germline. The V and J genes are TRBV7-9 and TRBJ2-2; tentative D call: TRBD2 (6 bases). Germline V gives CDR1 SEHNR, CDR2 FQNEAQ (reference sequence). This CDR3 comprises 11 residues. The CDR3 DNA reads TGTGCCAGCAGCTTAGCCCGGGAGCTGTTCTTT. As protein: CASSLARELFF.

V usage is TRBV29-1 and J usage is TRBJ1-4; possible D gene TRBD1, 6 bases. From germline, CDR1 is SQVTM and CDR2 ANQGSEA. Trimming took off 4 bases at V and 11 bases at J, with 17 bases between the two ends. The CDR3 totals 13 residues. Here the CDR3 reads CSVGRGQSEKLFF. The CDR3 region has the DNA TGCAGCGTTGGCCGGGGGCAGAGTGAGAAACTGTTTTTT.

Comment on this clonotype: This clone may be a read error of a much larger clone one base away. The chain is built from TRBV2 and TRBJ2-1, with 8 bases aligning to TRBD2. Germline lookup yields CDR1 SNHLY and CDR2 FYNNEI. The CDR3 runs 15 residues. The CDR3 region has the DNA TGTGCCGGCAGTGTTTACGGGAGGGCCCTCAATGAGCAGTTCTTC. It is translated as CAGSVYGRALNEQFF.

The chain carries TRBV5-4 and TRBJ1-4, with D perhaps matching TRBD1 (6 bases). Trimming took 4 bases from V and 10 from J, leaving 11 bases between them. CDR1 SGHNT and CDR2 YYREEE come from the germline V gene (reference sequence). The CDR3 is 12 amino acids. DNA for the CDR3: TGTGCCAGCAGCCTGAGGGGGGGAAAACTGTTTTTT. It specifies CASSLRGGKLFF.

As to this clonotype: At one boundary the junction diverges from the germline segment, which might be a read error. V and J are TRBV12-3 or TRBV12-4 and TRBJ2-5; 7 nucleotides agree with TRBD1. The CDR3 is 13 amino acids. CDR3: CAGSPGTEETQYF. The CDR3 bases are TGTGCCGGCAGTCCCGGGACAGAAGAGACCCAGTACTTC.

Comment on this clonotype: A read error is likely, as this CDR3 ends without the conserved phenylalanine or tryptophan. This chain uses TRBV5-5 with TRBJ2-1, with a weak D call TRBD2 (5 bases). This CDR3 region has 15 residues. Germline V gene data show CDR1 as SGHKS and CDR2 as YYEKEE (reference sequence). DNA for the CDR3: TGTGCAAGCAGCTTCGGACTGGGCTCCTACAATGAGCAGTTCCTC. It specifies CASSFGLGSYNEQFL.

In regard to this clonotype: A junction end diverges from the germline sequence, so it may reflect a read error. V is TRBV6-5 and J is TRBJ2-1; 9 bases fit TRBD2. This CDR3 is built from 15 residues. Looked up from germline, CDR1 is MNHEY and CDR2 is SVGAGI. The CDR3 reads CASSTGTSHYNERFF. In nucleotides, the CDR3 is TGTGCCAGTAGTACTGGGACTAGCCACTACAATGAGCGGTTCTTC.

About this clonotype: Just one base apart from a much larger clone, this may be a read error. The rearrangement joins TRBV5-1 to TRBJ2-3, with 11 positions matching TRBD2. CDR1 SGHRS and CDR2 YFSETQ come from the germline V gene. The CDR3 extends over 16 amino acids. This chain's CDR3 is CTSSLVLAGVAETQYF. CDR3 sequence (DNA): TGCACCAGCAGCTTGGTACTAGCGGGAGTAGCAGAGACGCAGTATTTT.

To note about this clonotype: At one of its ends the junction is not consistent with the germline gene, which may arise from a read error. The V call is TRBV11-2, the J call TRBJ2-7; tentative D call: TRBD2 (5 bases). Germline CDR1 and CDR2: SGHAT and FQNNGV. There are 14 residues in the CDR3. The CDR3 DNA reads TGTGCCAGCAGCTCTAGCAGGAACTCTTACGAGCAATACTTC. This translates into CASSSSRNSYEQYF.

Turning to this clonotype: Compared with germline, one end of the junction differs, possibly owing to a read error. The rearrangement links TRBV6-1 to TRBJ2-2; tentatively, D is TRBD2 (5 bases). Germline CDR1 and CDR2: MNHNS and SASEGT. The CDR3 is made up of 15 amino acids. The CDR3 loop is CTSSEEWWLAGELLF. CDR3 DNA sequence: TGTACCAGCAGTGAAGAATGGTGGCTCGCCGGGGAGCTGTTGTTT.